These 26 T cell receptor beta chains share one sample of origin, sequenced in a study of cytomegalovirus exposure and HLA in healthy donors (TCRdb year 2017). The library was generated by the immunoSEQ multiplex PCR assay. For the multiplex PCR, a mixture combining 60 forward primers for TCR Vbeta segments and 13 reverse primers for TCR Jbeta segments was used. TCRdb mirrors the immuneACCESS table, restricted to in-frame sequences. Some clones are absent from its copies; in checked studies, under half trace to an unresolved V gene, and the reason for the others is unknown. Across this sample there are some 160,000 clones, with over 60% seen only once. The ten largest clones add up to around 2% of the sample. Source material: PBMCs. These receptors came from a woman in her thirties or forties in good health and CMV-seronegative.

J is TRBJ2-6 and V is TRBV6-1, with D unresolved. This CDR3 has 17 amino acids. In germline, CDR1 is MNHNS, CDR2 SASEGT. Deletions cut 4 bases from V and 0 bases from J, with 13 bases between. In nucleotides, the CDR3 is TGTGCCAGCAGTGGCGGCGGATATCGCTCTGGGGCCAACGTCCTGACTTTC. Its protein product is CASSGGGYRSGANVLTF.

J is TRBJ1-2 and V is TRBV2; tentatively, D is TRBD1 (6 bases). Trimming removed 4 bases at V and 0 bases at J, with 9 bases between. The CDR3 is 14 amino acids. CDR1 and CDR2 (germline): SNHLY, FYNNEI. CDR3 amino acids: CASSGTAANYGYTF. DNA for the CDR3: TGTGCCAGCAGTGGGACAGCCGCTAACTATGGCTACACCTTC.

This chain uses TRBV5-1 with TRBJ2-5, with D perhaps matching TRBD2 (5 bases). Trimming removed 0 bases at V and 2 bases at J, with 8 bases between. The CDR3 consists of 14 residues. Germline CDR1 and CDR2: SGHRS and YFSETQ. This CDR3 is CASSLAPGQETQYF. In DNA, the CDR3 is TGCGCCAGCAGCTTGGCTCCGGGGCAAGAGACCCAGTACTTC.

The rearrangement uses TRBV7-6 and TRBJ2-7; 8 bases map to TRBD2. Germline assignment: CDR1 SGHVS and CDR2 FNYEAQ. V dropped 2 bases and J dropped 1; count of bases not matched to a gene: 4. CDR3 size: 15 residues. The CDR3 nucleotides read TGTGCCAGCAGCTTACGAGCGGGAGAGTCCTACGAGCAGTACTTC. Amino acid sequence: CASSLRAGESYEQYF.

V is TRBV19 and J is TRBJ2-3; 14 bases map to TRBD2. This CDR3 has 17 amino acids. V lost 2 bases to trimming and J lost 0 bases; unmatched junction nucleotides: 1. Looked up from germline, CDR1 is LNHDA and CDR2 is SQIVND (reference sequence). CDR3 nucleotide sequence: TGTGCCAGTAGTATAAGGACTAGCGGGGGGAGCACAGATACGCAGTATTTT. It translates to CASSIRTSGGSTDTQYF. Drawing the rest from reference TRBV19 and TRBJ2-3, the complete variable domain is DGGITQSPKYLFRKEGQNVTLSCEQNLNHDAMYWYRQDPGQGLRLIYYSQIVNDFQKGDIAEGYSVSREKKESFPLTVTSAQKNPTAFYLCASSIRTSGGSTDTQYFGPGTRLTVL.

The V gene is TRBV9, the J gene TRBJ1-2, with 7 nucleotides matching TRBD1. CDR3 length: 14 residues. Germline CDR1 reads SGDLS; CDR2 reads YYNGEE. J lost 3 bases, V lost 0 bases, and 2 bases had no gene match. The CDR3 DNA is TGTGCCAGCAGCGTAGCTACAGGGGACTATGGCTACACCTTC. Translating it yields CASSVATGDYGYTF.

This chain joins TRBV5-1 and TRBJ2-2, with D hard to call. This CDR3 spans 14 amino acids. Trimming removed 0 bases from V and 2 bases from J, with 5 bases in between. The V gene's germline CDR1 is SGHRS and CDR2 YFSETQ. CDR3 DNA sequence: TGCGCCAGCAGCTTGGGAGATAACACCGGGGAGCTGTTTTTT. Translating gives CASSLGDNTGELFF. The variable domain in full, with the rest retrieved from reference TRBV5-1 and TRBJ2-2, is KAGVTQTPRYLIKTRGQQVTLSCSPISGHRSVSWYQQTPGQGLQFLFEYFSETQRNKGNFPGRFSGRQFSNSRSEMNVSTLELGDSALYLCASSLGDNTGELFFGEGSRLTVL.

The rearrangement uses TRBV7-6 and TRBJ1-1; a weak D match, TRBD1 (5 bases). Per germline, CDR1 SGHVS and CDR2 FNYEAQ. V dropped 2 bases and J dropped 0 bases, with 13 bases sitting between them. The CDR3 extends over 16 amino acids. In DNA form, the CDR3 reads TGTGCCAGCAGCTTAAGTGGACATAGAATGAACACTGAAGCTTTCTTT. Its protein is CASSLSGHRMNTEAFF.

The chain has TRBV9 and TRBJ1-4, with D possibly being TRBD1 (5 bases). Germline loops: CDR1 SGDLS, CDR2 YYNGEE. V gave up 0 bases and J gave up 2 bases, with 8 bases separating them. There are 15 residues in the CDR3. Here the CDR3 reads CASSVDGGTNEKLFF. CDR3 nucleotide sequence: TGTGCCAGCAGCGTAGACGGGGGTACTAATGAAAAACTGTTTTTT.

In this sample, this clone turned up a few times. The chain carries TRBV5-8 and TRBJ1-6; no definite D call. The V gene lost 4 bases and the J gene lost 10 bases, with 6 bases spanning the gap. The CDR3 consists of 11 residues. CDR1 is SGHTS and CDR2 is YDEGEE in the germline V gene. The CDR3: CASSPLSPLHF. The DNA of the CDR3 is TGTGCCAGCAGCCCCCTATCACCCCTCCACTTT. Complete variable domain (other parts from reference TRBV5-8 and TRBJ1-6): EAGVTQSPTHLIKTRGQQATLRCSPISGHTSVYWYQQALGLGLQFLLWYDEGEERNRGNFPPRFSGRQFPNYSSELNVNALELEDSALYLCASSPLSPLHFGNGTRLTVT.

The chain recombines TRBV6-1 with TRBJ2-7, with D tentatively TRBD2 (6 bases). Germline CDR1 and CDR2: MNHNS and SASEGT. V lost 3 bases and J lost 3, with 12 bases in between. The CDR3 covers 14 residues. CDR3 sequence reads: CASSEDGGGYEQYF. The CDR3, as DNA: TGTGCCAGCAGTGAGGACGGGGGAGGCTACGAGCAGTACTTC.

This chain uses TRBV7-9 with TRBJ2-1, with 8 bases lining up with TRBD2. The CDR3 is 16 residues long. J gave up 7 bases and V 1 base, and 9 bases lay outside the gene matches. Germline V gene data show CDR1 as SEHNR and CDR2 as FQNEAQ (reference sequence). The CDR3 loop reads CASSLVPGGKGNEQFF. The CDR3 DNA sequence: TGTGCCAGCAGCTTAGTACCGGGAGGGAAGGGGAATGAGCAGTTCTTC.

The chain carries TRBV13 and TRBJ2-6; possibly TRBD1 for D (6 bases). The germline V gene has CDR1 PRHDT and CDR2 FYEKMQ (reference sequence). The CDR3 totals 16 residues. Trimming stripped 3 bases from V and 0 bases from J, with 9 bases between. The CDR3 nucleotides read TGTGCCAGCAGCTTTTACAGGGACTCTGGGGCCAACGTCCTGACTTTC. Protein: CASSFYRDSGANVLTF.

The chain links TRBV2 to TRBJ1-4, with 10 bases fitting TRBD1. Germline V lookup: CDR1 SNHLY, CDR2 FYNNEI. The trim removed 7 bases at V and 7 bases at J, leaving 6 bases unmatched. This CDR3 spans 14 amino acids. The CDR3 DNA sequence: TGTGCCAGCAACAAGGACAGGGGGACTGAAAAACTGTTTTTT. Amino acid sequence: CASNKDRGTEKLFF.

The rearrangement links TRBV19 to TRBJ1-2; 9 bases align to TRBD1. J was trimmed by 5 bases and V by 5 bases; bases with no gene match: 6. The CDR3 is 14 amino acids. Germline V gene sequence: CDR1 LNHDA, CDR2 SQIVND (reference sequence). The CDR3 protein is CASSSGQGTYGYTF. The DNA for the CDR3 is TGTGCCAGTAGTTCCGGACAGGGGACGTATGGCTACACCTTC.

V and J are TRBV5-1 and TRBJ2-3; tentatively, D is TRBD2 (6 bases). Germline values: CDR1 SGHRS, CDR2 YFSETQ. The CDR3 length is 16 residues. V dropped 0 bases and J dropped 0 bases, with 11 bases sitting between them. CDR3 coding DNA: TGCGCCAGCAGCTTGGCTGCTAGCGTCAGCACAGATACGCAGTATTTT. This translates into CASSLAASVSTDTQYF.

J is TRBJ2-3 and V is TRBV19; maybe TRBD2 (6 bases). There are 16 residues in the CDR3. Trimming pared 1 base from V and 0 bases from J, leaving 11 bases between. The V gene's germline CDR1 is LNHDA and CDR2 SQIVND (reference sequence). The CDR3 sequence is CASSIVPGGSTDTQYF. For the CDR3, the DNA is TGTGCCAGTAGTATAGTCCCCGGGGGAAGCACAGATACGCAGTATTTT.

This clone occurred once. This sequence joins TRBV11-2 and TRBJ2-7; the match to TRBD1 covers 8 bases. Germline assignment: CDR1 SGHAT and CDR2 FQNNGV. J gave up 3 bases and V 2 bases, and 3 bases lay outside the gene matches. The CDR3 contains 14 residues. The CDR3 coding sequence is TGTGCCAGCAGCTTACAGGGGGCCGGCTACGAGCAGTACTTC. Residues: CASSLQGAGYEQYF.

The chain is built from TRBV7-7 and TRBJ2-3; TRBD1 matches at 9 bases. The CDR3 length is 16 residues. V lost 5 bases, J lost 6 bases, and 12 bases stayed unmatched. Germline V gene sequence: CDR1 SSHAT, CDR2 FNYEAQ (reference sequence). CDR3 residues: CASSHLPGQGMDTQYF. The CDR3 DNA reads as TGTGCCAGCAGCCATCTACCGGGACAGGGCATGGATACGCAGTATTTT. The full variable domain, with the rest looked up from reference TRBV7-7 and TRBJ2-3, is GAGVSQSPRYKVTKRGQDVTLRCDPISSHATLYWYQQALGQGPEFLTYFNYEAQPDKSGLPSDRFSAERPEGSISTLTIQRTEQRDSAMYRCASSHLPGQGMDTQYFGPGTRLTVL.

This clone has just a few counts. The V gene is TRBV27, the J gene TRBJ2-5; 12 bases are shared with TRBD2. Germline CDR1 is MNHEY and CDR2 is SMNVEV (reference sequence). This CDR3 spans 14 amino acids. Trimming took 4 bases from V and 7 from J; bases not matched to a gene: 4. The CDR3 nucleotides are TGTGCCAGCAGTTCACTAGCGGGGGGCCGGACCCAGTACTTC. The encoded protein is CASSSLAGGRTQYF.

This clone occurred a few times. V gene TRBV28 combines with J gene TRBJ1-4; possible D gene TRBD1, 5 bases. There are 15 residues in the CDR3. The germline CDR1 and CDR2 sequences are MDHEN and SYDVKM. The V end lost 2 bases, the J end lost 6 bases, and 13 bases lay between the germline ends. This CDR3 is CASSLGRGYDEKLFF. As DNA, the CDR3 is TGTGCCAGCAGTTTAGGCCGGGGGTACGATGAAAAACTGTTTTTT.

The chain couples TRBV4-1 to TRBJ1-2; possibly TRBD1 for D (5 bases). The CDR3 has 14 residues. Germline CDR1 and CDR2: MGHRA and YSYEKL. Trimming removed 5 bases at V and 7 bases at J, with 17 bases between. The CDR3 is CASSRTQVSAGYTF. The CDR3 nucleotides read TGCGCCAGCAGCAGAACACAGGTTTCGGCTGGCTACACCTTC.

The chain recombines TRBV13 with TRBJ2-7; TRBD1 aligns across 8 bases. V lost 4 bases to trimming and J lost 4 bases; unmatched junction nucleotides: 6. Germline CDR1 and CDR2: PRHDT and FYEKMQ (reference sequence). CDR3 size: 14 residues. The CDR3 DNA follows: TGTGCCAGCAGCTCCTTGGACAGGGTGTACGAGCAGTACTTC. Its translation: CASSSLDRVYEQYF.

The V gene is TRBV7-7, the J gene TRBJ2-1; tentative D call: TRBD2 (6 bases). The germline V and J ends were trimmed by 2 bases and 3 bases, with 11 bases remaining between them. The CDR3 totals 15 residues. Per the germline V gene, CDR1 is SSHAT and CDR2 is FNYEAQ (reference sequence). The CDR3 DNA sequence: TGTGCCAGCAGCTTATCCTTCGGGGGCTACAATGAGCAGTTCTTC. It yields the protein CASSLSFGGYNEQFF.

J is TRBJ2-5 and V is TRBV5-1; TRBD1 aligns across 8 bases. J was trimmed by 5 bases and V by 0 bases; bases with no gene match: 12. Germline-derived CDR1 and CDR2 are SGHRS and YFSETQ. The CDR3 is made up of 17 amino acids. CDR3 DNA: TGCGCCAGCAGCTTGGCCTTGGCAGGGGGCGGCCGGGAGACCCAGTACTTC. Residues: CASSLALAGGGRETQYF. Variable domain in full (rest from reference TRBV5-1 and TRBJ2-5): KAGVTQTPRYLIKTRGQQVTLSCSPISGHRSVSWYQQTPGQGLQFLFEYFSETQRNKGNFPGRFSGRQFSNSRSEMNVSTLELGDSALYLCASSLALAGGGRETQYFGPGTRLLVL.

This clone has a single count. This chain uses TRBV27 with TRBJ2-2; TRBD2 matches 10 bases. The germline V gene has CDR1 MNHEY and CDR2 SMNVEV (reference sequence). The CDR3 consists of 16 residues. V trimming: 7 bases; J trimming: 6 bases; junction bases outside the gene matches: 11. The CDR3 bases are TGTGCCAGCACAATTAGTAGCGGGGGGCCTCCCGGGGAGCTGTTTTTT. Protein sequence: CASTISSGGPPGELFF.